The entry below gives a single TCR beta chain sequence along with its context. The data belong to a study of blood T cell repertoires in COVID-19. Overall study: The samples span acute and convalescent COVID-19 from the United States, Italy and Spain. The cDNA or gDNA used as material had been derived from T cells, B-cell-depleted T cells, or PBMCs.

V lost 2 bases to trimming and J lost 7 bases; unmatched junction nucleotides: 6. CDR1 and CDR2 (germline): SGHNT, YYREEE (reference sequence). This CDR3 is built from 14 residues. Source study methods: Nucleated cell number was recorded as an estimate derived from reference gene primer amplification. Assay: immunoSEQ multiplex PCR; the TCRdb copy retains only in-frame clones and omits some. The DNA gave D and trimming, while V, J and clone size come from that table. The top ten hold 6.2% of the sample, which has approximately 200,000 clones, about 86% seen once. J is TRBJ2-4 and V is TRBV5-4; 7 bases align to TRBD2. The sequencing input was peripheral blood. The origin of this receptor is a man aged 60 to 75 who had recovered from COVID-19. Here the CDR3 reads CASSLKTSRNIQYF. The DNA for the CDR3 is TGTGCCAGCAGCTTAAAGACTAGCAGGAACATTCAGTACTTC.